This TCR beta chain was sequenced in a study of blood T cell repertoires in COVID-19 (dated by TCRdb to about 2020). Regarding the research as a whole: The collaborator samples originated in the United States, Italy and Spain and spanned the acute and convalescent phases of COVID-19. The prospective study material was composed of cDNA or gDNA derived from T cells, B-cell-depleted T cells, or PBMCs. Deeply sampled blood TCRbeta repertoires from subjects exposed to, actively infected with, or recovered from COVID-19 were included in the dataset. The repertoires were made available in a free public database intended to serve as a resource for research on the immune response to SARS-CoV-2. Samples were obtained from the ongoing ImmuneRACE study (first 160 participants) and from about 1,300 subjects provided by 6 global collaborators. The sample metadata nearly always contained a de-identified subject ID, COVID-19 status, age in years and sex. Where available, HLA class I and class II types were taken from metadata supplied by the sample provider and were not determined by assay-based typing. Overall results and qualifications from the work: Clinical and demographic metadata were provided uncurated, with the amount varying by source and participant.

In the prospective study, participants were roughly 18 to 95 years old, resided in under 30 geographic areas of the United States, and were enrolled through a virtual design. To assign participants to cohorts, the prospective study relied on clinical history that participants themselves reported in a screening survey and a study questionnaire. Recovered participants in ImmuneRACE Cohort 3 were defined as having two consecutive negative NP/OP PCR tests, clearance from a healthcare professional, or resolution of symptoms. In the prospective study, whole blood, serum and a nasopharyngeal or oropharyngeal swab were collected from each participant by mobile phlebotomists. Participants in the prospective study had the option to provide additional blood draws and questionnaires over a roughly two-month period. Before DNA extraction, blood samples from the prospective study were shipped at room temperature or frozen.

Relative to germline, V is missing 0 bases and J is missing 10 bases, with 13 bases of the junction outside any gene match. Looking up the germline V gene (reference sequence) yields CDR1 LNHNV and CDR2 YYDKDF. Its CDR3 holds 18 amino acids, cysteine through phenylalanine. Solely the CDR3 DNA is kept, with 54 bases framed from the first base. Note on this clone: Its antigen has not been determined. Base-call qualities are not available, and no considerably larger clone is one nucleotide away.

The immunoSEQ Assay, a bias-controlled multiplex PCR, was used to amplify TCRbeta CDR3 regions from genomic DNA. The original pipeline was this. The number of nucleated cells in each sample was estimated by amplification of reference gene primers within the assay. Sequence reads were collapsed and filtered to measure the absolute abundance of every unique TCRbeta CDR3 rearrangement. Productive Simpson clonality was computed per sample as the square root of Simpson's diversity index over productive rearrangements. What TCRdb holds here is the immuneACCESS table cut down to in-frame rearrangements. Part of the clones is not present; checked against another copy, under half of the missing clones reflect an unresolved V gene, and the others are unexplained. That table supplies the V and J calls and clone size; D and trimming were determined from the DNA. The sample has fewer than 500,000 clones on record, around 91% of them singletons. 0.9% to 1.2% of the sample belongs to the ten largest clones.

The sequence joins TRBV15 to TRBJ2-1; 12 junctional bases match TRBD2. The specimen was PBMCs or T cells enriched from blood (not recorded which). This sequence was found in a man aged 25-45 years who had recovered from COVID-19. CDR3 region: CATSRDRTSGDLGKEQFF. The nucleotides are TGTGCCACCAGCAGAGATCGGACTAGCGGGGACCTAGGGAAAGAGCAGTTCTTC. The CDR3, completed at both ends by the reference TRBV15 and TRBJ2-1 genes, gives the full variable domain DAMVIQNPRYQVTQFGKPVTLSCSQTLNHNVMYWYQQKSSQAPKLLFHYYDKDFNNEADTPDNFQSRRPNTSFCFLDIRSPGLGDTAMYLCATSRDRTSGDLGKEQFFGPGTRLTVL.